The 22 T cell receptor beta chains reported below all come from one sample, sequenced in a study of molecular identifiers for immune sequencing clone quantification. TCRdb used MiXCR to reprocess the PCR reads, holding one entry per CDR3 protein. The table includes around 460,000 distinct CDR3 sequences, 20% to 25% detected once. Sequenced input: naive CD8+ T cells from blood, with Jurkat cell RNA spiked in. Subset in this sample: FACS-sorted CD8+CD4-CCR7+CD45RA+ naive T cells. Receptor source: a human donor in good health. Some libraries in this study had Jurkat cell RNA spiked in.

The sample holds a few counts of this clonotype. The genes are TRBV12-3 or TRBV12-4 and TRBJ2-7; 9 bases match TRBD1. With V trimmed by 4 bases and J by 3 bases, 10 bases remained unmatched. The length of the CDR3 is 16 residues. CDR3 sequence reads: CASSSNQGTGFYEQYF. CDR3 DNA sequence: TGTGCCAGCAGTTCCAACCAAGGGACAGGGTTCTACGAGCAGTACTTC.

In regard to this clonotype: No conserved phenylalanine or tryptophan is present at the end of the CDR3, so a read error is the likely explanation. CDR3: CASSQEPGQFEYYEQYL. CDR3 in DNA: TGCGCCAGCAGCCAAGAACCCGGACAATTTGAATACTACGAGCAGTACCTC. V and J are TRBV4-1 and TRBJ2-7; maybe TRBD1 (5 bases). This CDR3 contains 17 residues. Trimming shortened V by 0 bases and J by 3 bases, and 18 bases separated the two germline ends. Per germline, CDR1 MGHRA and CDR2 YSYEKL.

On this clonotype itself: Since a much larger clone is just one base distant, this may be a read error. V usage is TRBV23-1 and J usage is TRBJ1-5; 8 bases are a match to TRBD1. TRBV23-1 is labeled an ORF, and its function is uncertain. This CDR3 has 16 residues. Here the CDR3 DNA reads TGCGCCAGCAGTCAACAGGGGGCGGATAGCAATCAGCCCCGGCATTTT. Translation gives CASSQQGADSNQPRHF.

This chain uses TRBV12-3 or TRBV12-4 with TRBJ2-4, with D possibly matching TRBD2 (5 bases). This CDR3 has 15 residues. Trimming took 6 bases from V and 8 from J, leaving 20 bases between them. CDR3: CASSPAGPSPHIQYF. The CDR3 DNA follows: TGTGCCAGCAGCCCTGCGGGCCCATCCCCGCACATTCAGTACTTC.

This clonotype was found a few times. This chain links TRBV11-2 with TRBJ2-7; possibly TRBD1 for D (5 bases). V shed 1 base and J shed 1 base, with 14 bases lying between them. The germline gives CDR1 SGHAT, CDR2 FQNNGV. The CDR3 loop spans 16 amino acids. CDR3 amino acids: CASSLGRAGRSYEQYF. In DNA, the CDR3 is TGTGCCAGCAGCTTAGGACGGGCAGGGCGGTCCTACGAGCAGTACTTC.

The V and J genes are TRBV14 and TRBJ2-3; D gene unclear. Trimming shortened V by 0 bases and J by 4 bases, and 14 bases separated the two germline ends. The CDR3 sequence is 16 residues long. The germline V gene has CDR1 SGHDN and CDR2 FVKESK. CDR3 bases: TGTGCCAGCAGCCAAGATCCCCCGGCTCATGCAGATACGCAGTATTTT. It yields the protein CASSQDPPAHADTQYF.

The J gene is TRBJ2-7, the V gene TRBV4-3; 10 bases match TRBD2. CDR1 and CDR2 from the germline V gene are LGHNA and YSLEER. Germline trimming cut 2 bases from V and 5 bases from J; bases unmatched to any gene: 6. This CDR3 contains 15 residues. CDR3 amino acids: CASSQSGRAGDEQYF. DNA of the CDR3: TGCGCCAGCAGCCAAAGCGGGAGGGCCGGTGACGAGCAGTACTTC.

The rearrangement links TRBV4-1 to TRBJ2-1, with D tentatively TRBD2 (5 bases). Trimming removed 7 bases from V and 3 bases from J, with 16 bases in between. Germline loops: CDR1 MGHRA, CDR2 YSYEKL. The CDR3 has 15 residues. This CDR3 reads CASTFRTGSYNEQFF. For the CDR3, the DNA is TGCGCCAGCACCTTCCGTACGGGAAGCTACAATGAGCAGTTCTTC.

Points on this clonotype: One junction end does not reproduce the germline sequence, and a read error may be involved. The CDR3 region is CASPPDSSYEQYF. CDR3 nucleotides: TGTGCCAGCCCACCCGACAGCTCCTACGAGCAGTACTTC. The J gene is TRBJ2-7, the V gene TRBV18, with TRBD1 as a possible D gene (5 bases). This CDR3 is 13 amino acids long. From germline, CDR1 is KGHSH and CDR2 LQKENI. The complete variable domain, with remaining parts taken from reference TRBV18 and TRBJ2-7, reads NAGVMQNPRHLVRRRGQEARLRCSPMKGHSHVYWYRQLPEEGLKFMVYLQKENIIDESGMPKERFSAEFPKEGPSILRIQQVVRGDSAAYFCASPPDSSYEQYFGPGTRLTVT.

The gene calls are TRBV6-2 or TRBV6-3 and TRBJ2-7; 7 bases line up with TRBD1. Germline values: CDR1 MNHEY, CDR2 SVGEGT. Trimming took 2 bases from V and 6 from J; bases not matched to a gene: 10. This CDR3 region has 15 residues. CDR3 amino acids: CASSYGVGQFREQYF. In DNA, the CDR3 is TGTGCCAGCAGTTACGGAGTGGGACAGTTCCGCGAGCAGTACTTC.

This clonotype was seen a handful of times. The chain has TRBV6-2 or TRBV6-3 and TRBJ2-7, with TRBD1 matching over 7 bases. The CDR3 runs to 14 residues. The ends lost 2 bases at V and 3 bases at J; junction bases unmatched: 4. CDR1 and CDR2 (germline): MNHEY, SVGEGT. In DNA, the CDR3 is TGTGCCAGCAGTTACAAGGGACAGTACTACGAGCAGTACTTC. Translating it yields CASSYKGQYYEQYF.

A note on this clonotype: This may stem from a read error, because a much larger clone lies one nucleotide away. The V and J genes are TRBV7-2 and TRBJ2-2; D is possibly TRBD2 (5 bases). V was shortened by 0 bases and J by 4 bases, with 21 bases between the two germline ends. The CDR3 contains 19 residues. In germline, CDR1 is SGHTA, CDR2 FQGNSA. CDR3 in amino acids: CASSLASYGVRAGTGELFF. The CDR3 coding sequence is TGTGCCAGCAGCTTAGCGAGCTACGGGGTGAGGGCAGGCACCGGGGAGCTGTTTTTT.

Regarding this clonotype: The junction departs from germline at one end; a sequencing error may be responsible. The rearrangement uses TRBV12-3 or TRBV12-4 and TRBJ2-3; 7 nucleotides agree with TRBD2. CDR3 length: 17 amino acids. CDR3 coding DNA: TGTGCCAGCAGCCCCCTTTCTGGGCGCGGGGGTACAGATACGCGGTATTTT. The encoded protein is CASSPLSGRGGTDTRYF.

The chain recombines TRBV28 with TRBJ2-7; 12 positions match TRBD1. In germline, CDR1 is MDHEN, CDR2 SYDVKM. CDR3 length: 15 amino acids. The ends lost 3 bases at V and 6 bases at J; junction bases unmatched: 6. This CDR3 reads CASSFSGQGALEQYF. The CDR3 nucleotides are TGTGCCAGCAGTTTCTCGGGACAGGGGGCTCTCGAGCAGTACTTC.

In regard to this clonotype: Given a much more abundant clone one base away, this may be a read error. The missing conserved phenylalanine or tryptophan at the end of this CDR3 makes a read error likely. The J gene is TRBJ2-5, the V gene TRBV29-1; D is uncertain. The CDR3 has 14 residues. Germline V gene data show CDR1 as SQVTM and CDR2 as ANQGSEA. V lost 6 bases, J lost 3 bases, and 17 bases lay in between. CDR3 in amino acids: CSVLPGFLEETQYS. The CDR3 DNA reads as TGCAGCGTCCTGCCCGGGTTCCTAGAAGAGACCCAGTACTCC.

This chain links TRBV7-2 with TRBJ2-1; TRBD2 matches at 7 bases. Germline CDR1 and CDR2: SGHTA and FQGNSA. This CDR3 is 17 amino acids long. V gave up 4 bases and J gave up 0 bases; unmatched junction bases: 9. The CDR3 loop reads CASSSRPAGSSYNEQFF. Here the CDR3 DNA reads TGTGCCAGCAGCTCCAGACCAGCGGGAAGCTCCTACAATGAGCAGTTCTTC.

The chain joins TRBV30 to TRBJ1-1; maybe TRBD1 (5 bases). This CDR3 is built from 12 residues. Germline CDR1 and CDR2: GTSNPN and SVGIG (reference sequence). The V end lost 4 bases, the J end lost 10 bases, and 16 bases lay between the germline ends. CDR3 amino acids: CAWTDAGFLAFF. CDR3 DNA sequence: TGTGCCTGGACCGACGCAGGGTTCTTAGCTTTCTTT.

Only a few counts were recorded for this clonotype. The J gene is TRBJ2-3, the V gene TRBV6-1; maybe TRBD1 (6 bases). This CDR3 contains 14 residues. V lost 1 base and J lost 7, with 12 bases in between. From germline, CDR1 is MNHNS and CDR2 SASEGT. The CDR3 nucleotides are TGTGCCAGCAGTGAAGGGGGACATCCTAATACGCAGTATTTT. It translates to CASSEGGHPNTQYF.

This clonotype has just a few counts. V and J are TRBV6-5 and TRBJ2-1; no clear D. Germline CDR1 reads MNHEY; CDR2 reads SVGAGI. V gave up 4 bases and J gave up 8 bases, with 12 bases separating them. This CDR3 spans 13 amino acids. Here the CDR3 reads CASSWALSDEQFF. The CDR3 nucleotides are TGTGCCAGCAGTTGGGCCCTAAGTGATGAGCAGTTCTTC.

The gene calls are TRBV5-6 and TRBJ1-4; 8 nucleotides match TRBD1. Germline-derived CDR1 and CDR2 are SGHDT and YYEEEE. V lost 5 bases and J lost 3; bases outside the gene matches: 12. The CDR3 length is 17 residues. CDR3 sequence: CASRFAQGGVANEKLFF. The CDR3 coding sequence is TGTGCCAGCAGATTCGCACAGGGGGGCGTAGCTAATGAAAAACTGTTTTTT.

This clonotype has ten or more counts. The chain combines TRBV20-1 with TRBJ1-1, with 8 bases fitting TRBD1. Trimming at V came to 3 bases and at J to 3 bases, leaving 6 bases not matched to a gene. Per germline, CDR1 DFQATT and CDR2 SNEGSKA (reference sequence). The CDR3 length is 14 residues. The CDR3, as DNA: TGCAGTGCTAGGTACAGGGGGGTGGACACTGAAGCTTTCTTT. Translated: CSARYRGVDTEAFF.

The chain carries TRBV4-3 and TRBJ2-7; 9 nucleotides agree with TRBD1. V dropped 3 bases and J dropped 0; count of bases not matched to a gene: 3. Looked up from germline, CDR1 is LGHNA and CDR2 is YSLEER. CDR3 length equals 15 residues. Here the CDR3 reads CASSHGTGISYEQYF. The DNA for the CDR3 is TGCGCCAGCAGCCACGGGACAGGGATCTCCTACGAGCAGTACTTC.